This entry describes one T cell receptor (beta chain). Its antigen is as yet unknown. This entry is derived from a study of cytomegalovirus exposure and HLA in healthy donors. At the level of the study: HLA-typed donors were the source of about 90 million unique TCRs held in an early data release.

Study conclusions and caveats: Per published accounts, TCR beta sequences correctly predicted the HLA-A and HLA-B alleles of most subjects. Another analysis was done later, and it associated roughly 15,000 TCR beta sequences with HLA alleles at 0.05 false discovery rate. In a later analysis, an Asian-associated ancestry cluster reportedly showed fewer N-insertions than the roughly 730-donor mean.

Use of 60 Vbeta and 13 Jbeta primers characterized the PCR. Profiling relied on immunoSEQ multiplex PCR, and the TCRdb table lists in-frame clones only, not all of them. The sample includes around 80,000 clones, about four fifths of them seen just once. Sequenced material: PBMCs. The sequence was collected from a man aged 40-49 years in good health and CMV-seronegative.

CDR3 protein: CASSPFGEILKFYGYTF. CDR3 sequence (DNA): TGCGCCAGCAGCCCGTTCGGGGAGATTTTGAAGTTCTATGGCTACACCTTC. The chain has TRBV5-1 and TRBJ1-2, with unresolved D. CDR1 SGHRS and CDR2 YFSETQ come from the germline V gene. The CDR3 sequence is 17 residues long. With 4 bases removed from V and 4 bases from J, the gap between germline ends came to 23 bases.